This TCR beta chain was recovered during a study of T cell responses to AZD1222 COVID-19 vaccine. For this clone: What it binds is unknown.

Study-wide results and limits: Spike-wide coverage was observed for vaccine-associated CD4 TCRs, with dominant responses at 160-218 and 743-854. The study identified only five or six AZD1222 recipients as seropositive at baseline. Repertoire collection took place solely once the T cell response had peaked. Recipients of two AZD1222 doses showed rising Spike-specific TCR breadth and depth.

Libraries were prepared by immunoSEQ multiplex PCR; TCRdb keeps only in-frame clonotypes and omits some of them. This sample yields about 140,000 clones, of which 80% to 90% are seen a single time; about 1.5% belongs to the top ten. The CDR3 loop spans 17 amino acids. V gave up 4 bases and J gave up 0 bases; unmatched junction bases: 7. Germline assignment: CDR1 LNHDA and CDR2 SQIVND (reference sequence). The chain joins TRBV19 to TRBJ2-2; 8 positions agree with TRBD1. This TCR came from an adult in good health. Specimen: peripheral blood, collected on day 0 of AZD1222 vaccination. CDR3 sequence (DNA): TGTGCCAGTAGTAAATTTCACAGGGGGACGAACACCGGGGAGCTGTTTTTT. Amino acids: CASSKFHRGTNTGELFF.